This T cell receptor beta chain was recovered during a study of monozygotic twins with inflammatory bowel disease. The CDR3 extends over 16 amino acids. Germline loops: CDR1 KGHSH, CDR2 LQKENI. No DNA is given; TCRdb re-called the 5' RACE reads and lists each CDR3 protein once. The table lists about 93,000 distinct CDR3 sequences. This sequence originates from a human donor with ulcerative colitis or Crohn's disease, or a healthy co-twin of an affected twin (not recorded which). The sample consisted of blood. This chain uses TRBV18 with TRBJ1-1. This chain's CDR3 is CASSPMQEGLDTEAFF.